This T cell receptor (beta chain) was observed in a study of blood T cell repertoires in COVID-19. Authors' methods: Counts of nucleated cells, estimated from reference gene primer amplification, were obtained. TCRdb's copy holds only in-frame clones and misses some; the assay was immunoSEQ multiplex PCR. The DNA was the basis for D and trimming; V, J and clone size are from that table. The data contain fewer than 600,000 clones, roughly nine tenths of them singletons. The CDR3 contains 16 residues. Germline CDR1 and CDR2: SEHNR and FQNEAQ (reference sequence). J lost 7 bases, V lost 2 bases, and 13 bases had no gene match. This clone was counted once.

The receptor comes from a man aged 18 to 30 with COVID-19, enrolled during active disease. This chain links TRBV7-9 with TRBJ2-5; the match to TRBD1 covers 7 bases. The sequenced sample consisted of peripheral blood. CDR3 protein: CASSLPTGAGPGTQYF. CDR3 sequence (DNA): TGTGCCAGCAGCTTACCCACAGGGGCCGGCCCAGGGACCCAGTACTTC.